This is a list of T cell receptor beta chains from one sample in a study of cytomegalovirus exposure and HLA in healthy donors. The repertoire was sequenced with immunoSEQ multiplex PCR; TCRdb's copy has only in-frame clones and lacks some. The sample has about 190,000 clones, roughly 82% seen once. The sequenced material came from PBMCs. The source is a woman in her forties or fifties in good health and CMV-seropositive. Both conserved end residues are part of each CDR3. The D gene is left open where the match is weak. Clone size is given for some rows only: seen once, a few or many times, or a class if the clone is expanded.

CDR3nt	CDR3aa	abundance	v_gene	j_gene	d_gene
TGTGCCAGCAGTCCCCTAGCGGGGGATACCCAGGAGACCCAGTACTTC	CASSPLAGDTQETQYF	-	TRBV2	TRBJ2-5	TRBD2
TGTGCCAGCAGCGTAAGCGGGGGTAAAACTAATGAAAAACTGTTTTTT	CASSVSGGKTNEKLFF	-	TRBV9	TRBJ1-4	-
TGTGCCAGCAGCATAACCGGGACTAGCGGGGGGGGCAGATACGAGCAGTACTTC	CASSITGTSGGGRYEQYF	once	TRBV7-6	TRBJ2-7	TRBD2
TGTGCCAGCAGCCTTGGTGGAGCAGAGACCCAGTACTTC	CASSLGGAETQYF	-	TRBV14	TRBJ2-5	-
TGTGCCAGCAATCGGGGGGGCGGGGAGCTGTTTTTT	CASNRGGGELFF	-	TRBV7-3	TRBJ2-2	TRBD2
TGCGCCAGCAGCTTGATTTATAATTCGGAGACCCAGTACTTC	CASSLIYNSETQYF	-	TRBV5-1	TRBJ2-5	-
TGTGCCAGCAGCTTGGTAGGGGCCCCGGAAGAGACCCAGTACTTC	CASSLVGAPEETQYF	once	TRBV5-4	TRBJ2-5	-
TGTGCCAGCAGCTTAGGCGTGCTCAATCAGCCCCAGCATTTT	CASSLGVLNQPQHF	-	TRBV7-8	TRBJ1-5	-
TGCGCCAGCAGCCAAGCCGGAGACAATGAGCAGTTCTTC	CASSQAGDNEQFF	-	TRBV4-3	TRBJ2-1	-
TGTGCCAGCAGCTTGTTGGAGTACACTGAAGCTTTCTTT	CASSLLEYTEAFF	-	TRBV5-6	TRBJ1-1	-
TGTGCCAGCAAACCCAGGGGGCGCGGTATAGATACGCAGTATTTT	CASKPRGRGIDTQYF	once	TRBV28	TRBJ2-3	TRBD1
TGTGCCAGCAGCCGACAGGGAGTCCGGTTTGCAACTAATGAAAAACTGTTTTTT	CASSRQGVRFATNEKLFF	once	TRBV7-2	TRBJ1-4	TRBD1
TGCAGTGCTCGGCCCGGCAGGGGCTACACCTTC	CSARPGRGYTF	-	TRBV20-1	TRBJ1-2	-
TGCGCCAGCAGCTTGACAACAGGGAACGAGCAGTACTTC	CASSLTTGNEQYF	-	TRBV5-1	TRBJ2-7	-
TGTGCCAGCAGTTCCCAAACAGGGGGCGCCTACGAGCAGTACTTC	CASSSQTGGAYEQYF	few	TRBV2	TRBJ2-7	TRBD1
TGTGCCAGCAGCAAGACAGGGTCAAAAGATACGCAGTATTTT	CASSKTGSKDTQYF	-	TRBV9	TRBJ2-3	TRBD1
TGTGCCAGCAGTGTAGGCGGGTGGGCCTACGAGCAGTACTTC	CASSVGGWAYEQYF	-	TRBV6-1	TRBJ2-7	-
TGTGCCAGCAGCCCGAGCTCCTATAATTCACCCCTCCACTTT	CASSPSSYNSPLHF	-	TRBV7-8	TRBJ1-6	-
TGCGCCAGCAGTGAGCTTGGGACTAGCGGGGGGGCCTTAGAGACCCAGTACTTC	CASSELGTSGGALETQYF	-	TRBV10-2	TRBJ2-5	TRBD2
TGCGCCAGCAGCTCTTCAGGGAACACTGAAGCTTTCTTT	CASSSSGNTEAFF	few	TRBV5-1	TRBJ1-1	-
TGTGCCAGCAGCACAATAGCGGGGGATTACGAGCAGTACTTC	CASSTIAGDYEQYF	-	TRBV7-2	TRBJ2-7	TRBD2
TGTGCCAGCAGCGTGGACAGGGTCCAAGAGACCCAGTACTTC	CASSVDRVQETQYF	once	TRBV7-8	TRBJ2-5	TRBD1
TGTGCCAGCAGCCTGGGACAGCTAGGAAACACCATATATTTT	CASSLGQLGNTIYF	few	TRBV6-5	TRBJ1-3	TRBD1
TGTGCCAGCAGCTCTACTAGCGGGGTATACAATGAGCAGTTCTTC	CASSSTSGVYNEQFF	-	TRBV7-3	TRBJ2-1	TRBD2
TGTGCCAGCAGCGAAAGGACTTATGGCTACACCTTC	CASSERTYGYTF	-	TRBV6-5	TRBJ1-2	-
TGTGCCAGCAGCGCCATAAGGAGACAGTTTAATTTTGATAATTCACCCCTCCACTTT	CASSAIRRQFNFDNSPLHF	-	TRBV5-4	TRBJ1-6	-
TGTGCCAGTAGTGCCTCAGACGGACAGCCCATGAACACTGAAGCTTTCTTT	CASSASDGQPMNTEAFF	once	TRBV19	TRBJ1-1	-
TGTGCCAGCAGCTTAGGGTTCGGGGGGCGCATCACCGGGGAGCTGTTTTTT	CASSLGFGGRITGELFF	-	TRBV11-2	TRBJ2-2	-
TGCGCCAGCAGCTCGGGGGGGAGCCGCTCCTACAATGAGCAGTTCTTC	CASSSGGSRSYNEQFF	-	TRBV5-1	TRBJ2-1	TRBD2
TGTGCCAGCAGCTCGGGACTGGCTGGAAACACCATATATTTT	CASSSGLAGNTIYF	-	TRBV5-5	TRBJ1-3	-
TGTGCCAGTACCCTGACAACTAGCACAGATACGCAGTATTTT	CASTLTTSTDTQYF	-	TRBV19	TRBJ2-3	-
TGTGCCAGCAGCAAAAGGAGGGGCAAACAGACCTATGGCTACACCTTC	CASSKRRGKQTYGYTF	-	TRBV21-1	TRBJ1-2	-
TGTGCCAGCAGTAGAGGGCGGGCCGCCGAGCAGTACTTC	CASSRGRAAEQYF	-	TRBV6-5	TRBJ2-7	-
TGTGCCAGCAGCGTAGCCGGGGGGGCGGCTGGGGCCAACGTCCTGACTTTC	CASSVAGGAAGANVLTF	-	TRBV9	TRBJ2-6	TRBD2
TGTGCCACCCGAGGCCCTGGGGCCAACGTCCTGACTTTC	CATRGPGANVLTF	-	TRBV7-3	TRBJ2-6	-
TGTGCCAGCAGTGAAGGGAGGGACAGCTCCTACAATGAGCAGTTCTTC	CASSEGRDSSYNEQFF	-	TRBV2	TRBJ2-1	-
TGTGCCAGCAGCCCAAACCCAGGGAACACTGAAGCTTTCTTT	CASSPNPGNTEAFF	once	TRBV14	TRBJ1-1	-